These 24 T cell receptor beta chains were all obtained from the same sample, sequenced in a study of T cell repertoires in cytomegalovirus infection. A single record per CDR3 protein comes from TCRdb applying MiXCR to the reads. This repertoire shows hundreds of thousands of distinct CDR3 sequences, 35% found once; its top ten account for 2.5% to 3%. Sequences were obtained from PBMCs. The receptors were gathered from a human donor in good health (CMV status not recorded). Some clones in this sample may be carry-over from other donors' samples.

Only a few counts were recorded for this clonotype. The CDR3 reads CASSGGLAGLYNEQFF. CDR3 nucleotide sequence: TGTGCCAGCAGCGGGGGACTAGCGGGATTATACAATGAGCAGTTCTTC. The gene calls are TRBV7-2 and TRBJ2-1; 13 nucleotides agree with TRBD2. The ends lost 5 bases at V and 4 bases at J; junction bases unmatched: 5. This CDR3 is 16 amino acids long. Germline V gene sequence: CDR1 SGHTA, CDR2 FQGNSA.

The chain has TRBV28 and TRBJ2-3; 10 positions agree with TRBD2. The J segment lost 7 bases and the V segment lost 3 bases, leaving 13 bases of the junction unmatched. The CDR3 consists of 17 residues. CDR1 is MDHEN, CDR2 SYDVKM, per germline. The CDR3 DNA is TGTGCCAGCAGTTTTGGGGGGGCTAGCGGGGGTTTGAATACGCAGTATTTT. Its translation is CASSFGGASGGLNTQYF.

This chain connects TRBV19 to TRBJ2-7; the match to TRBD1 covers 7 bases. The CDR3 has 15 amino acids. Germline CDR1 and CDR2: LNHDA and SQIVND (reference sequence). The V segment lost 6 bases and the J segment 2 bases; nucleotides outside the gene matches: 10. The CDR3 DNA reads TGTGCCAGTAGCGCCAAACGGGACAGTCCCTACGAGCAGTACTTC. Translating it yields CASSAKRDSPYEQYF.

The chain combines TRBV7-3 with TRBJ2-2, with 12 nucleotides matching TRBD2. The ends lost 2 bases at V and 9 bases at J; junction bases unmatched: 10. The germline V gene encodes CDR1 SGHTA and CDR2 FQGTGA. This CDR3 is built from 17 residues. CDR3 sequence: CASSLLGLAGGSRELFF. CDR3 DNA: TGTGCCAGCAGCTTACTGGGCCTAGCGGGGGGGTCGAGGGAGCTGTTTTTT.

As DNA, the CDR3 is TGTGCCAGCAGCGCTCAACGACTAGCGGGAGGCCCGGATGAGCAGTTCTTC. It yields the protein CASSAQRLAGGPDEQFF. The genes are TRBV11-2 and TRBJ2-1; TRBD2 matches 13 bases. The CDR3 contains 17 residues. CDR1 and CDR2 from the germline V gene are SGHAT and FQNNGV. Trimming cost V 5 bases and J 8 bases; bases outside gene matches: 12.

V usage is TRBV20-1 and J usage is TRBJ2-7; D not resolved. This CDR3 region has 13 residues. Germline-derived CDR1 and CDR2 are DFQATT and SNEGSKA (reference sequence). V lost 3 bases and J lost 3, with 12 bases in between. The CDR3 bases are TGCAGTGCTAGGCCTAGATCGTTCTACGAGCAGTACTTC. Amino acid sequence: CSARPRSFYEQYF.

This clonotype has just a few counts. The chain has TRBV14 and TRBJ1-3, with D uncertain. From germline, CDR1 is SGHDN and CDR2 FVKESK. V dropped 1 base and J dropped 6 bases, with 1 base sitting between them. The CDR3 sequence is 11 residues long. In DNA, the CDR3 is TGTGCCAGCAGCCAAGCAAACACCATATATTTT. This encodes CASSQANTIYF.

This clonotype has a handful of counts. CDR3 region: CASSNQGAGGYTF. The DNA of the CDR3 is TGTGCCAGCAGCAATCAGGGGGCGGGTGGCTACACCTTC. The chain uses TRBV6-5 and TRBJ1-2; 8 nucleotides agree with TRBD1. The CDR3 has 13 residues. Trimming took 6 bases from V and 7 from J; bases not matched to a gene: 7. The V gene's germline CDR1 is MNHEY and CDR2 SVGAGI.

This CDR3 reads CASSYLQNTEAFF. The CDR3 DNA reads as TGTGCCAGCAGTTATCTACAGAACACTGAAGCTTTCTTT. This chain uses TRBV6-5 with TRBJ1-1; no clear D. Germline CDR1 is MNHEY and CDR2 is SVGAGI. The CDR3 runs to 13 residues. Between the trimmed V and J ends, which lost 3 bases and 1 base, there was a span of 6 bases.

This clonotype appeared a few times. This sequence joins TRBV28 and TRBJ2-7; 7 bases agree with TRBD2. The ends lost 6 bases at V and 0 bases at J; junction bases unmatched: 8. Germline-derived CDR1 and CDR2 are MDHEN and SYDVKM. The CDR3 extends over 15 amino acids. CDR3 loop: CASRGLADSSYEQYF. The CDR3 region has the DNA TGTGCCAGCAGAGGTCTAGCGGATTCCTCCTACGAGCAGTACTTC.

The chain links TRBV12-3 or TRBV12-4 to TRBJ1-3; TRBD1 might be the D (5 bases). The CDR3 is 16 amino acids. With 6 bases removed from V and 0 bases from J, the gap between germline ends came to 15 bases. CDR3 residues: CASRYQGEGSGNTIYF. As DNA, the CDR3 is TGTGCCAGCAGGTACCAGGGCGAGGGCTCTGGAAACACCATATATTTT.

The chain uses TRBV7-9 and TRBJ2-7; 16 bases are shared with TRBD2. The CDR3 runs 19 residues. Trimming removed 5 bases from V and 0 bases from J; junction bases left unmatched: 10. Germline V gives CDR1 SEHNR, CDR2 FQNEAQ (reference sequence). This CDR3 reads CASSPGTSGRGFSSYEQYF. The CDR3 DNA sequence: TGTGCCAGCAGCCCTGGGACTAGCGGGAGGGGTTTCAGCTCCTACGAGCAGTACTTC.

In this sample, this clonotype turned up a few times. This chain connects TRBV6-1 to TRBJ1-1; D remains unclear. This CDR3 region has 15 residues. Germline loops: CDR1 MNHNS, CDR2 SASEGT. V lost 6 bases, J lost 0 bases, and 14 bases lay in between. The DNA for the CDR3 is TGTGCCAGCAGCATGGGCCAGCCCCTGAACACTGAAGCTTTCTTT. Protein: CASSMGQPLNTEAFF.

The V call is TRBV10-3, the J call TRBJ2-7; D might be TRBD2 (5 bases). Germline CDR1 reads ENHRY; CDR2 reads SYGVKD. The CDR3 covers 12 residues. V was pared by 8 bases and J by 4 bases, with 12 bases between. The CDR3 DNA reads as TGTGCCATCGCTGGGAGTTCATACGAGCAGTACTTC. Translated, it gives CAIAGSSYEQYF.

The chain has TRBV4-1 and TRBJ1-2; D is perhaps TRBD1 (5 bases). Trimming cost V 0 bases and J 2 bases, with 25 bases left between them. The CDR3 length is 20 residues. Germline values: CDR1 MGHRA, CDR2 YSYEKL. The CDR3 sequence is CASSQDDGLRALWDNYGYTF. CDR3 nucleotides: TGCGCCAGCAGCCAAGACGATGGCCTACGAGCTCTGTGGGACAACTATGGCTACACCTTC.

This clonotype was counted only a few times. The V and J genes are TRBV4-2 and TRBJ1-1, with D possibly matching TRBD1 (6 bases). The CDR3 has 15 residues. V lost 2 bases, J lost 6 bases, and 16 bases lay in between. Germline CDR1 LGHNA, CDR2 YNFKEQ. CDR3 residues: CASSQKVSGDPEAFF. CDR3 nucleotide sequence: TGTGCCAGCAGCCAAAAGGTGTCAGGGGACCCTGAAGCTTTCTTT.

There are many counts of this clonotype. The chain has TRBV7-8 and TRBJ2-7; no reliable D call. Germline loops: CDR1 SGHVS, CDR2 FQNEAQ. The CDR3 length is 14 residues. The ends were cut back, 0 bases at V and 2 bases at J, with 8 bases in the middle. CDR3 in DNA: TGTGCCAGCAGCTTAGCGCTGGGAACCTACGAGCAGTACTTC. Protein product: CASSLALGTYEQYF.

The chain combines TRBV5-1 with TRBJ2-7; 10 bases are shared with TRBD1. The junction had 10 bases not matched to a gene; V was cut back by 4 bases and J by 6 bases. Germline V gives CDR1 SGHRS, CDR2 YFSETQ. This CDR3 comprises 15 residues. CDR3 nucleotides: TGCGCCAGCAGCGGAGGGACAGGGGACCGATCCGAGCAGTACTTC. This gives the protein CASSGGTGDRSEQYF.

This clonotype came up a few times. This chain links TRBV7-9 with TRBJ1-4; 11 bases fit TRBD1. Germline V gives CDR1 SEHNR, CDR2 FQNEAQ (reference sequence). The V and J ends lost 4 bases and 0 bases, in that order; junction bases with no gene match: 4. CDR3 size: 17 residues. In DNA form, the CDR3 reads TGTGCCAGCAGCTACGGACAGGGGGCAGCAACTAATGAAAAACTGTTTTTT. The encoded protein is CASSYGQGAATNEKLFF.

This clonotype has more than one count but fewer than ten. V usage is TRBV6-2 or TRBV6-3 and J usage is TRBJ1-1; possible D gene TRBD1, 5 bases. Germline CDR1 and CDR2: MNHEY and SVGEGT. Trimming removed 2 bases from V and 4 bases from J, with 14 bases in between. The CDR3 totals 15 residues. CDR3 sequence: CASSYGGPLGTEAFF. The CDR3 coding sequence is TGTGCCAGCAGTTACGGGGGTCCCCTGGGCACTGAAGCTTTCTTT.

There are many counts of this clonotype. The chain recombines TRBV7-2 with TRBJ2-2; D uncertain. V gave up 5 bases and J gave up 1 base, with 8 bases separating them. Germline lookup yields CDR1 SGHTA and CDR2 FQGNSA. The CDR3 spans 14 residues. Here the CDR3 DNA reads TGTGCCAGCAGCCCAAGACAGAACACCGGGGAGCTGTTTTTT. As protein: CASSPRQNTGELFF.

To note about this clonotype: A much larger clone differs by one base, so this may be a read error. The chain carries TRBV7-9 and TRBJ1-6, with TRBD1 matching 12 bases. Germline V gene data show CDR1 as SEHNR and CDR2 as FQNEAQ (reference sequence). The CDR3 consists of 14 residues. Here the CDR3 reads CVSSGDRGRSPLHF. The CDR3 DNA reads as TGTGTCAGCAGCGGGGACAGGGGGCGTTCACCCCTCCACTTT.

The CDR3 DNA is TGTGCCATAACGACCAGTAAGGGCTCTGGAAACACCATATATTTT. Protein sequence: CAITTSKGSGNTIYF. This chain uses TRBV10-3 with TRBJ1-3, with D uncertain. Trimming left V 9 bases short and J 0 bases short, with 15 bases between. The CDR3 has 15 amino acids. The germline CDR1 and CDR2 sequences are ENHRY and SYGVKD.

This clonotype was recorded many times. V is TRBV7-2 and J is TRBJ1-2; 8 bases are shared with TRBD1. The CDR3 runs 13 residues. Germline lookup yields CDR1 SGHTA and CDR2 FQGNSA. Germline trimming cut 5 bases from V and 5 bases from J; bases unmatched to any gene: 4. CDR3 sequence: CASSRQGKYGYTF. The CDR3 bases are TGTGCCAGCAGCCGACAGGGGAAGTATGGCTACACCTTC.